The rows below give T cell receptor beta chains drawn from one sample of a study of cytomegalovirus exposure and HLA in healthy donors. Repertoires were generated with immunoSEQ multiplex PCR, while TCRdb's copy carries only in-frame clones and drops some. Of over 130,000 clones in the sample, roughly 65% were seen once. The sample taken for sequencing was PBMCs. Receptors originate from a woman younger than 45 in good health and CMV-seronegative. Each CDR3 is given with its conserved first and last residue. A D gene is named only where the DNA matches it firmly.

D: -
V: TRBV6-6
J: TRBJ2-1
DNA: TGTGCCAGCAGTTACTCGAGCTCTAGCGAATACAATGAGCAGTTCTTC
CDR3: CASSYSSSSEYNEQFF

D: TRBD2
V: TRBV5-4
J: TRBJ2-1
DNA: TGTGCCTTTGGGGGTAGCGGGGGGTACAATGAGCAGTTCTTC
CDR3: CAFGGSGGYNEQFF

D: -
V: TRBV10-2
J: TRBJ2-1
DNA: TGCGCCAGCAGAGACTCCCGTCAAGTATTCACCGAGCAGTTCTTC
CDR3: CASRDSRQVFTEQFF

D: -
V: TRBV5-1
J: TRBJ2-3
DNA: TGCGCCAGCAGCTTGGATCCAGGGACAGATACGCAGTATTTT
CDR3: CASSLDPGTDTQYF

D: -
V: TRBV29-1
J: TRBJ2-7
DNA: TGCAGCGTTGAGGCAGGGAACTACGAGCAGTACTTC
CDR3: CSVEAGNYEQYF

D: -
V: TRBV6-5
J: TRBJ1-5
DNA: TGTGCCAGCAGTTATCGTTCGAATCAGCCCCAGCATTTT
CDR3: CASSYRSNQPQHF

D: TRBD2
V: TRBV11-2
J: TRBJ2-3
DNA: TGTGCCAGCAGCCGAACTAGCGGGGGGGCCGGGGTCACAGATACGCAGTATTTT
CDR3: CASSRTSGGAGVTDTQYF

D: TRBD1
V: TRBV7-8
J: TRBJ2-7
DNA: TGTGCCAGCAGCTCGGACAGGGGGAGGGAGCAGTACTTC
CDR3: CASSSDRGREQYF

D: -
V: TRBV30
J: TRBJ1-4
DNA: TGTGCCTGGAGTGTACTAGGTCGAGTAACTAATGAAAAACTGTTTTTT
CDR3: CAWSVLGRVTNEKLFF

D: -
V: TRBV5-4
J: TRBJ1-2
DNA: TGTGCCAGCAGCCCCTCGGGGGGGCTCTATGGCTACACCTTC
CDR3: CASSPSGGLYGYTF

D: -
V: TRBV6-5
J: TRBJ2-7
DNA: TGTGCCACCTCGACAGGTCCTCTTTACGAGCAGTACTTC
CDR3: CATSTGPLYEQYF

D: -
V: TRBV7-2
J: TRBJ2-3
DNA: TGTGCCAGCAGCTCATTTGCAGATACGCAGTATTTT
CDR3: CASSSFADTQYF

D: -
V: TRBV7-2
J: TRBJ2-3
DNA: TGTGCCAGCTCTACATCTCTAGCCACTAGCACAGATACGCAGTATTTT
CDR3: CASSTSLATSTDTQYF

D: TRBD2
V: TRBV5-1
J: TRBJ2-5
DNA: TGCGCCAGCAGCTTCCAGGGACTAGCACAAGAGACCCAGTACTTC
CDR3: CASSFQGLAQETQYF